This entry describes one TCR beta chain. As yet, its antigen is unknown. Under the authors' procedure: Built for papillary thyroid cancer, a distant-metastasis classifier drew on CDR3 differences across clinicopathological groups. TCRdb re-called the PCR reads through MiXCR. V and J calls and clone size were set by TCRdb, not the authors. The table has 30,000 to 35,000 clones, 20% to 25% seen once. The entry originates in a study of metastatic and nonmetastatic thyroid tumors. Study-level information: Malignant and benign thyroid patients had repertoires compared in peripheral blood and tumor or nodule tissue. Whole-study results and caveats: According to reports, the diversity of TCR beta was significantly higher in malignant thyroid tumors than in benign nodules, and this held in both blood and tumor samples.

The CDR3 totals 14 residues. The germline gives CDR1 MNHEY, CDR2 SMNVEV (reference sequence). The V gene lost 8 bases and the J gene lost 4 bases, with 18 bases spanning the gap. Patients were all untreated before their thyroid surgery. The rearrangement links TRBV27 to TRBJ2-7; D may be TRBD2 (5 bases). The receptor was isolated from a male donor with papillary thyroid cancer or a benign thyroid nodule (not recorded which). Some clones in this sample may be carry-over from other donors' samples. The sequenced sample consisted of tumor tissue. CDR3: CASPGRAPKYEQYF. DNA of the CDR3: TGTGCCAGCCCGGGAAGGGCACCGAAATACGAGCAGTACTTC.